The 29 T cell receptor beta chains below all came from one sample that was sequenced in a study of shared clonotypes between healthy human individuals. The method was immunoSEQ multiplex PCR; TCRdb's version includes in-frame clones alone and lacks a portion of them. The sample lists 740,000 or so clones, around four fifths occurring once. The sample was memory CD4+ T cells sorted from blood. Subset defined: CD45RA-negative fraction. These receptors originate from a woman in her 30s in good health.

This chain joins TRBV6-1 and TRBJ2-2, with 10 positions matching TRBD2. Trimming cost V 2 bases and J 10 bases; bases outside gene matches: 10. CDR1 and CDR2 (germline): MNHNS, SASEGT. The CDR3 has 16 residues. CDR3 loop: CASSEPGSGRAEELFF. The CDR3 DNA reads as TGTGCCAGCAGTGAACCCGGGAGCGGGAGGGCGGAGGAGCTGTTTTTT.

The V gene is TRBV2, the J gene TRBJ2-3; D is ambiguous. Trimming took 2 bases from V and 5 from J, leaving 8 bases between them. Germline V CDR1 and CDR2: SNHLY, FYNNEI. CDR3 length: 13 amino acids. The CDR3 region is CASSEYGIDTQYF. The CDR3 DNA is TGTGCCAGCAGTGAATATGGTATAGATACGCAGTATTTT.

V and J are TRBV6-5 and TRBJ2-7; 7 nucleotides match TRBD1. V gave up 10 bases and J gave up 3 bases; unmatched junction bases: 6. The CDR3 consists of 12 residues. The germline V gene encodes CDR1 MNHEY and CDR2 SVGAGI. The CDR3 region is CATFGDSYEQYF. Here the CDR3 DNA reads TGTGCCACCTTCGGGGACAGCTACGAGCAGTACTTC.

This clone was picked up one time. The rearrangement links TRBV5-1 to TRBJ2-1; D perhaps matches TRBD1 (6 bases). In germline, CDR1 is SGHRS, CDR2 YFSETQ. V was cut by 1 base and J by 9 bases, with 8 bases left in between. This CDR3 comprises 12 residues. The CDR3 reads CASSLRGSEQFF. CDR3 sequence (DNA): TGCGCCAGCAGCTTGAGGGGGAGTGAGCAGTTCTTC.

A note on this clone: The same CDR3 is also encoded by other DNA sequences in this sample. The CDR3 region has the DNA TGTGCCAGCAGTTTATCGGGGGTCGGCTACACCTTC. Its protein product is CASSLSGVGYTF. The chain is built from TRBV28 and TRBJ1-2, with D perhaps matching TRBD1 (5 bases). The CDR3 is made up of 12 amino acids. Germline loops: CDR1 MDHEN, CDR2 SYDVKM. Between the trimmed V and J ends, which lost 1 base and 8 bases, there was a span of 8 bases.

CDR3 residues: CASRHREYEQYF. The CDR3, as DNA: TGTGCCAGCAGACACAGGGAATACGAGCAGTACTTC. The V gene is TRBV11-2, the J gene TRBJ2-7, with a tentative D call TRBD1 (6 bases). Germline CDR1 is SGHAT and CDR2 is FQNNGV. This CDR3 has 12 amino acids. Trimming removed 6 bases at V and 4 bases at J, with 10 bases between.

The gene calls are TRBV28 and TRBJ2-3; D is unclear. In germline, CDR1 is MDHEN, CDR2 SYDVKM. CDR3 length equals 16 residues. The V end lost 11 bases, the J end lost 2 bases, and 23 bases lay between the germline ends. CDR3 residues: CAHSTPSSSDTDTQYF. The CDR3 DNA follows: TGTGCCCACTCTACCCCCTCGAGTTCGGACACAGATACGCAGTATTTT.

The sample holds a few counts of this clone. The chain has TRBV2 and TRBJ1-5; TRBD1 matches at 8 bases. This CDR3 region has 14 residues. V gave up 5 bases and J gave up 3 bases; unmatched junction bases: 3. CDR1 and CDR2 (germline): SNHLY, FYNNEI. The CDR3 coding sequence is TGTGCCAGCAGTTTTCAGGGGGCCAATCAGCCCCAGCATTTT. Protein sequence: CASSFQGANQPQHF.

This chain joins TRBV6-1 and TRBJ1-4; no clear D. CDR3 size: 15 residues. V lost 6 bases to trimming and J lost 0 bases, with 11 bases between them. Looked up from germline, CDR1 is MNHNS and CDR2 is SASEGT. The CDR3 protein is CASRAKRATNEKLFF. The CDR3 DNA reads TGTGCCAGCAGGGCCAAGCGAGCAACTAATGAAAAACTGTTTTTT.

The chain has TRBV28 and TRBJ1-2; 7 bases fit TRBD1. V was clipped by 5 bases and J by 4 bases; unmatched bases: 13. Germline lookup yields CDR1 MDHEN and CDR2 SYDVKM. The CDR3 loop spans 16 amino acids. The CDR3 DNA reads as TGTGCCAGCAGTGTCCGGGACAGCTCATTCAGCTATGGCTACACCTTC. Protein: CASSVRDSSFSYGYTF.

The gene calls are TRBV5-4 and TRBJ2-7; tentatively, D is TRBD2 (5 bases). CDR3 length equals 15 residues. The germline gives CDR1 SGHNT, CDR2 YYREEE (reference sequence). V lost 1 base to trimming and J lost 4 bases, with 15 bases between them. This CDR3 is CASSLSDSVLYEQYF. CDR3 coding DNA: TGTGCCAGCAGCTTGTCAGATAGCGTTCTATACGAGCAGTACTTC.

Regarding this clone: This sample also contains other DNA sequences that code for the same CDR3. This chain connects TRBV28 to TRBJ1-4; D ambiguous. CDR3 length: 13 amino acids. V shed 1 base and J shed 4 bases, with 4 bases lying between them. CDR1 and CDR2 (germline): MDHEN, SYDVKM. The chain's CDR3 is CASSLYGNEKLFF. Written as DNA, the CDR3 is TGTGCCAGCAGTTTATACGGTAATGAAAAACTGTTTTTT.

The CDR3 DNA sequence: TGTGCCAGCAGCGTAGGATATACCAATGAGCAGTTCTTC. Its protein is CASSVGYTNEQFF. This sequence joins TRBV9 and TRBJ2-1; no clear D gene. Looked up from germline, CDR1 is SGDLS and CDR2 is YYNGEE. The CDR3 runs 13 residues. The V end lost 0 bases, the J end lost 6 bases, and 7 bases lay between the germline ends.

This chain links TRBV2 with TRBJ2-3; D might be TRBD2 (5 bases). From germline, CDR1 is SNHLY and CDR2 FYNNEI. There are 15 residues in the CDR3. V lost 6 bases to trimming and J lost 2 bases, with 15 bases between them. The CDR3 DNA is TGTGCCAGCAGCCTCTGGGAGCTCCTCACAGATACGCAGTATTTT. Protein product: CASSLWELLTDTQYF.

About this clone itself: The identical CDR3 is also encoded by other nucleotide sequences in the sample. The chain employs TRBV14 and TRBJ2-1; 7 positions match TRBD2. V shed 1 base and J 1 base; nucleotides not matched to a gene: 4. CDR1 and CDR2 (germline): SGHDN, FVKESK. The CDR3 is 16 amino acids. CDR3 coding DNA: TGTGCCAGCAGCCAAGTTGGCGGGAGTTCCTACAATGAGCAGTTCTTC. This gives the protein CASSQVGGSSYNEQFF.

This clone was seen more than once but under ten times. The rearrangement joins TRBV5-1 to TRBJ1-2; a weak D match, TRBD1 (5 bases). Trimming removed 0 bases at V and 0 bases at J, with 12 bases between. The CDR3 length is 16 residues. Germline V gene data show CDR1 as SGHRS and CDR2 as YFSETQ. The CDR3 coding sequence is TGCGCCAGCAGCTTGGGTTTTGGGGCGACTAACTATGGCTACACCTTC. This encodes CASSLGFGATNYGYTF.

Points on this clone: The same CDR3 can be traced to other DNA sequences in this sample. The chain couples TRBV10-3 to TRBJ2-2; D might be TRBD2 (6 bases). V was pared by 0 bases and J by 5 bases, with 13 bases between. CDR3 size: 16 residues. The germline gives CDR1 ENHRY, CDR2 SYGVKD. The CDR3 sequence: CAISESTLGGTGELFF. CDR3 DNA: TGTGCCATCAGTGAGTCGACCCTGGGGGGAACCGGGGAGCTGTTTTTT.

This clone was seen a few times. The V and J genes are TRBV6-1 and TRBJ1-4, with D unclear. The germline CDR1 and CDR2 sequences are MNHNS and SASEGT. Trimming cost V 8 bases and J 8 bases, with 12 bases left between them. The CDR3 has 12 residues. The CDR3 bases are TGTGCCAGCGCCACCCGGCGGGAAAAACTGTTTTTT. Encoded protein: CASATRREKLFF.

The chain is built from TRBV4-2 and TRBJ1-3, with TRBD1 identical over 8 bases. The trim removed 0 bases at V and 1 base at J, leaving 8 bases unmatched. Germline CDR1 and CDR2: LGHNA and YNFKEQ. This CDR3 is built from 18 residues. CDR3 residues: CASSQDPWQGASGNTIYF. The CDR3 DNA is TGTGCCAGCAGCCAAGATCCGTGGCAGGGGGCTTCTGGAAACACCATATATTTT.

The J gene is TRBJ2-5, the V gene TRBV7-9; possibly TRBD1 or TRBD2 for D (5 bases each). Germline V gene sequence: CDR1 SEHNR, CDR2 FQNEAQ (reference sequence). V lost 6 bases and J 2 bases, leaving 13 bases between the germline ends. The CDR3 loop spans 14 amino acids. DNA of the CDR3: TGTGCCAGCAGAAATTGGGACGGTCAAGAGACCCAGTACTTC. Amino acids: CASRNWDGQETQYF.

This CDR3 reads CASSLPSGRGTGELFF. CDR3 in DNA: TGTGCCAGCAGTTTACCTAGCGGGAGGGGAACCGGGGAGCTGTTTTTT. V and J are TRBV27 and TRBJ2-2; 12 bases line up with TRBD2. The V gene end was trimmed by 2 bases and the J gene end by 5 bases; junction bases not matched to a gene: 3. CDR1 is MNHEY, CDR2 SMNVEV, per germline (reference sequence). The CDR3 consists of 16 residues.

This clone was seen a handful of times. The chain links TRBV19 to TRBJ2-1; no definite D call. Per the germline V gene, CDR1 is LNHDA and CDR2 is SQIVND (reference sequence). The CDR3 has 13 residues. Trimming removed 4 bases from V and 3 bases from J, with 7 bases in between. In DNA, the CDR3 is TGTGCCAGTAGTAAGTGGGACTACAATGAGCAGTTCTTC. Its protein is CASSKWDYNEQFF.

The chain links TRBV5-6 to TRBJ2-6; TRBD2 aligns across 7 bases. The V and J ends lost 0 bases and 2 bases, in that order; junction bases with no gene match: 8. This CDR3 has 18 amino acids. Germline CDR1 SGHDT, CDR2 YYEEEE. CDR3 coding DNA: TGTGCCAGCAGCTTGGTGGGGGGAGGGCCGACTGGGGCCAACGTCCTGACTTTC. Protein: CASSLVGGGPTGANVLTF.

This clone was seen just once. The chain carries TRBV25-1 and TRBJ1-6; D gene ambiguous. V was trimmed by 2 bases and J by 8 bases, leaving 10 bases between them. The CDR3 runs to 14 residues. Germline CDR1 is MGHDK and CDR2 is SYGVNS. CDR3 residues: CASSEQEAYSPLHF. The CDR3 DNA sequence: TGTGCCAGCAGTGAACAGGAGGCTTATTCACCCCTCCACTTT.

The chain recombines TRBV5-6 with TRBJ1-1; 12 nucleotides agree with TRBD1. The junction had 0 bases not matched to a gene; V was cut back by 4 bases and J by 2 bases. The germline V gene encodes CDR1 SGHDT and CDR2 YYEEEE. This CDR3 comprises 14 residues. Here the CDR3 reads CASSGTGGNTEAFF. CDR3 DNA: TGTGCCAGCAGCGGGACAGGGGGCAACACTGAAGCTTTCTTT.

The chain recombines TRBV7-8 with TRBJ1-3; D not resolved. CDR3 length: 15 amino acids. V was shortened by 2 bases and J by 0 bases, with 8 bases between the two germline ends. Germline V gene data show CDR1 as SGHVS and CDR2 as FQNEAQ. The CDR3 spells CASSLRRTSGNTIYF. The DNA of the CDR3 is TGTGCCAGCAGCTTACGCCGGACCTCTGGAAACACCATATATTTT.

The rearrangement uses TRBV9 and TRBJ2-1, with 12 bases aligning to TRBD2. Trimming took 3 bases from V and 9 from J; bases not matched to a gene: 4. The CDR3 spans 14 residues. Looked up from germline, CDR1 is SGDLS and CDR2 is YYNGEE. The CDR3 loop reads CASSDRLAGAEQFF. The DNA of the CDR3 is TGTGCCAGCAGCGACCGACTAGCGGGAGCTGAGCAGTTCTTC.

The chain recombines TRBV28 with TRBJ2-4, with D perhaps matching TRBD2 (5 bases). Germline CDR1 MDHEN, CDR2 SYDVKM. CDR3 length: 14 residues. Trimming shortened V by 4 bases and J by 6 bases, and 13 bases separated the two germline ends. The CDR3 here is CASSSIGVLNIQYF. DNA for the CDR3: TGTGCCAGCAGTTCCATCGGGGTCCTAAACATTCAGTACTTC.

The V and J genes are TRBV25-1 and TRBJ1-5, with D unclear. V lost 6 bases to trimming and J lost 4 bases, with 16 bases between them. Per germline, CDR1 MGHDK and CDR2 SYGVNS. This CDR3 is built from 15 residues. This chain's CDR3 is CASSEDGVKNQPQHF. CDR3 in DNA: TGTGCCAGCAGCGAGGACGGAGTTAAGAATCAGCCCCAGCATTTT. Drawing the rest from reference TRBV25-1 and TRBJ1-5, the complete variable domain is EADIYQTPRYLVIGTGKKITLECSQTMGHDKMYWYQQDPGMELHLIHYSYGVNSTEKGDLSSESTVSRIRTEHFPLTLESARPSHTSQYLCASSEDGVKNQPQHFGDGTRLSIL.